Shown below are 27 T cell receptor beta chains from a single sample sequenced in a study of cytomegalovirus exposure and HLA in healthy donors. TCRdb's table, derived via immunoSEQ multiplex PCR, lists solely in-frame clones and lacks some. The table includes under 200,000 clones, roughly nine tenths detected once. The sequenced sample was PBMCs. Receptor source: a woman aged 18-30 years in good health and CMV-seropositive.

V gene TRBV7-3 combines with J gene TRBJ2-3, with D possibly matching TRBD1 (6 bases). V gave up 1 base and J gave up 1 base, with 15 bases separating them. This CDR3 contains 17 residues. Germline V gene sequence: CDR1 SGHTA, CDR2 FQGTGA. For the CDR3, the DNA is TGTGCCAGCAGCTTAAGGCCAGGGCCAGGGGGCACAGATACGCAGTATTTT. It encodes CASSLRPGPGGTDTQYF.

The gene calls are TRBV9 and TRBJ1-2, with D perhaps TRBD1 (6 bases). V lost 3 bases to trimming and J lost 1 base, with 7 bases between them. The CDR3 loop spans 13 amino acids. Germline CDR1 is SGDLS and CDR2 is YYNGEE. CDR3 region: CASSGTVNYGYTF. The CDR3 nucleotides read TGTGCCAGCAGCGGGACAGTTAACTATGGCTACACCTTC.

This rearrangement joins TRBV5-1 to TRBJ2-3, with D hard to call. Trimming took off 0 bases at V and 1 base at J, with 12 bases between the two ends. CDR3 size: 16 residues. CDR1 is SGHRS and CDR2 is YFSETQ in the germline V gene. Here the CDR3 DNA reads TGCGCCAGCAGCTTGGAGCAAAACGTACGCACAGATACGCAGTATTTT. Translating it yields CASSLEQNVRTDTQYF.

This sequence joins TRBV10-2 and TRBJ2-7, with 8 nucleotides matching TRBD1. V was clipped by 6 bases and J by 5 bases; unmatched bases: 3. In germline, CDR1 is WSHSY, CDR2 SAAADI. The CDR3 contains 12 residues. DNA for the CDR3: TGCGCCAGCAGATCGACAGGGGACGAGCAGTACTTC. This codes for CASRSTGDEQYF.

The CDR3 DNA sequence: TGTGCCAGCAGTCTCAGAGGGACTAGGGGTTACGAGCAGTACTTC. Protein: CASSLRGTRGYEQYF. This sequence joins TRBV28 and TRBJ2-7, with 8 bases matching TRBD2. This CDR3 comprises 15 residues. V dropped 5 bases and J dropped 4; count of bases not matched to a gene: 10. Germline V gives CDR1 MDHEN, CDR2 SYDVKM.

This clone came up a few times. V is TRBV6-5 and J is TRBJ1-1, with no clear D. Germline V CDR1 and CDR2: MNHEY, SVGAGI. Trimming took off 5 bases at V and 8 bases at J, with 12 bases between the two ends. The CDR3 runs to 12 residues. The CDR3 coding sequence is TGTGCCAGCAGTCTCCGCGGTACGGAAGCTTTCTTT. Protein: CASSLRGTEAFF.

Points on this clone: Other DNA sequences from this sample encode an identical CDR3 as well. The chain has TRBV4-2 and TRBJ2-3, with D perhaps matching TRBD2 (6 bases). With 0 bases removed from V and 6 bases from J, the gap between germline ends came to 10 bases. The length of the CDR3 is 14 residues. Germline V gene sequence: CDR1 LGHNA, CDR2 YNFKEQ. CDR3 sequence (DNA): TGTGCCAGCAGCCAAGATCGCGGGGCGGATACGCAGTATTTT. Its protein product is CASSQDRGADTQYF.

The rearrangement uses TRBV28 and TRBJ2-7; 11 nucleotides match TRBD2. Trimming removed 8 bases from V and 4 bases from J; junction bases left unmatched: 7. CDR3 length equals 14 residues. CDR1 is MDHEN, CDR2 SYDVKM, per germline. In DNA form, the CDR3 reads TGTGCCAGCCTAACTAGCGGGAGTAAGTACGAGCAGTACTTC. It is translated as CASLTSGSKYEQYF.

The V and J genes are TRBV7-2 and TRBJ2-7, with 7 bases fitting TRBD2. This CDR3 is 12 amino acids long. CDR1 SGHTA and CDR2 FQGNSA come from the germline V gene. With V trimmed by 3 bases and J by 7 bases, 3 bases remained unmatched. Here the CDR3 DNA reads TGTGCCAGCAGCTTGGGGGGAGGGGAGCAGTACTTC. Residues: CASSLGGGEQYF.

This clone has a single count. This chain uses TRBV2 with TRBJ2-2; weak D call: TRBD1 (6 bases). This CDR3 comprises 14 residues. V lost 6 bases to trimming and J lost 1 base, with 9 bases between them. Germline assignment: CDR1 SNHLY and CDR2 FYNNEI. CDR3 in amino acids: CASSRGLNTGELFF. The CDR3 DNA follows: TGTGCCAGCAGCAGGGGCCTGAACACCGGGGAGCTGTTTTTT.

The chain links TRBV7-2 to TRBJ1-1, with D unresolved. The ends were cut back, 3 bases at V and 0 bases at J, with 5 bases in the middle. The CDR3 has 13 amino acids. Germline V gene lookup returns CDR1 SGHTA and CDR2 FQGNSA. The CDR3 bases are TGTGCCAGCAGCTTCCAGTTGAACACTGAAGCTTTCTTT. It is translated as CASSFQLNTEAFF.

This clone was seen only once. J is TRBJ2-1 and V is TRBV6-4; D unresolved. The germline CDR1 and CDR2 sequences are MRHNA and SNTAGT. With 0 bases removed from V and 8 bases from J, the gap between germline ends came to 8 bases. CDR3 length equals 13 residues. The CDR3: CASSDSPSHEQFF. The CDR3 DNA sequence: TGTGCCAGCAGTGACTCCCCAAGCCATGAGCAGTTCTTC.

This clone turned up a few times. The V and J genes are TRBV27 and TRBJ1-5; the D gene is possibly TRBD1 (6 bases). The CDR3 length is 14 residues. Germline values: CDR1 MNHEY, CDR2 SMNVEV (reference sequence). V lost 6 bases to trimming and J lost 2 bases, with 11 bases between them. The CDR3 sequence: CASRPGVGNQPQHF. DNA of the CDR3: TGTGCCAGCAGGCCAGGGGTCGGCAATCAGCCCCAGCATTTT.

V gene TRBV5-1 combines with J gene TRBJ2-7; 11 bases are a match to TRBD2. V trimming: 5 bases; J trimming: 0 bases; junction bases outside the gene matches: 4. Per the germline V gene, CDR1 is SGHRS and CDR2 is YFSETQ. The length of the CDR3 is 15 residues. CDR3 nucleotide sequence: TGCGCCAGCAGGTTCACTAGCGGGAGCTCCTACGAGCAGTACTTC. Protein sequence: CASRFTSGSSYEQYF. Together with reference TRBV5-1 and TRBJ2-7, the CDR3 gives the full variable domain: KAGVTQTPRYLIKTRGQQVTLSCSPISGHRSVSWYQQTPGQGLQFLFEYFSETQRNKGNFPGRFSGRQFSNSRSEMNVSTLELGDSALYLCASRFTSGSSYEQYFGPGTRLTVT.

CDR3 in DNA: TGTGCCAGCAGCTTAGCCCTCGACACCATATATTTT. Protein product: CASSLALDTIYF. The chain combines TRBV11-2 with TRBJ1-3; no reliable D call. The ends were cut back, 1 base at V and 8 bases at J, with 6 bases in the middle. The CDR3 runs 12 residues. CDR1 and CDR2 from the germline V gene are SGHAT and FQNNGV.

This clone came up once. The V call is TRBV27, the J call TRBJ2-1, with a tentative D call TRBD1 (6 bases). V dropped 8 bases and J dropped 1 base, with 15 bases sitting between them. This CDR3 is built from 15 residues. Germline V gene sequence: CDR1 MNHEY, CDR2 SMNVEV (reference sequence). The CDR3 DNA sequence: TGTGCCAGCGCTACAGGGTTCGGTTCCTACAATGAGCAGTTCTTC. Its protein is CASATGFGSYNEQFF.

The rearrangement joins TRBV6-5 to TRBJ2-3, with D uncertain. This CDR3 comprises 12 residues. Per the germline V gene, CDR1 is MNHEY and CDR2 is SVGAGI. Trimming stripped 2 bases from V and 6 bases from J, with 6 bases between. In nucleotides, the CDR3 is TGTGCCAGCAGTTACGGCCTGGATACGCAGTATTTT. It yields the protein CASSYGLDTQYF.

The chain carries TRBV11-2 and TRBJ1-1; 10 nucleotides match TRBD1. From germline, CDR1 is SGHAT and CDR2 FQNNGV. The CDR3 totals 14 residues. The trim removed 4 bases at V and 5 bases at J, leaving 4 bases unmatched. The CDR3 region has the DNA TGTGCCAGCAGCTCGGGACAGGGGAGGACTGAAGCTTTCTTT. It yields the protein CASSSGQGRTEAFF.

The chain links TRBV7-9 to TRBJ1-5; tentatively, D is TRBD1 (5 bases). CDR3 size: 16 residues. Germline V gene sequence: CDR1 SEHNR, CDR2 FQNEAQ (reference sequence). V lost 0 bases, J lost 3 bases, and 12 bases lay in between. The CDR3 loop is CASSLAGPTPNQPQHF. CDR3 DNA sequence: TGTGCCAGCAGCTTAGCGGGGCCTACCCCCAATCAGCCCCAGCATTTT.

The chain is built from TRBV27 and TRBJ1-3, with 8 bases identical to TRBD1. V lost 11 bases and J lost 2; bases outside the gene matches: 5. This CDR3 contains 13 residues. Looked up from germline, CDR1 is MNHEY and CDR2 is SMNVEV (reference sequence). CDR3 amino acids: CAGPDRAGNTIYF. In DNA, the CDR3 is TGTGCCGGACCGGACAGGGCTGGAAACACCATATATTTT.

The chain carries TRBV13 and TRBJ2-1, with 11 bases that match TRBD2. The germline V gene has CDR1 PRHDT and CDR2 FYEKMQ (reference sequence). The CDR3 contains 16 residues. Germline trimming cut 2 bases from V and 6 bases from J; bases unmatched to any gene: 6. The CDR3 DNA reads as TGTGCCAGCAGCTTAACTGGACTAGCGGGCGGCAATGAGCAGTTCTTC. It yields the protein CASSLTGLAGGNEQFF. The full variable domain, with the rest looked up from reference TRBV13 and TRBJ2-1, is AAGVIQSPRHLIKEKRETATLKCYPIPRHDTVYWYQQGPGQDPQFLISFYEKMQSDKGSIPDRFSAQQFSDYHSELNMSSLELGDSALYFCASSLTGLAGGNEQFFGPGTRLTVL.

This chain uses TRBV29-1 with TRBJ2-7; D might be TRBD1 (5 bases). Between the trimmed V and J ends, which lost 6 bases and 0 bases, there was a span of 9 bases. The CDR3 covers 12 residues. Germline V gene data show CDR1 as SQVTM and CDR2 as ANQGSEA. The CDR3 nucleotides are TGCAGCGTCCGGACACCCTCCTACGAGCAGTACTTC. Amino acids: CSVRTPSYEQYF.

The V call is TRBV30, the J call TRBJ2-3; 12 bases line up with TRBD2. The CDR3 is 16 residues long. V dropped 4 bases and J dropped 4; count of bases not matched to a gene: 9. The germline V gene has CDR1 GTSNPN and CDR2 SVGIG (reference sequence). The CDR3 sequence is CAWNRGLAGIADTQYF. The CDR3 nucleotides read TGTGCCTGGAACCGCGGACTAGCGGGGATTGCAGATACGCAGTATTTT. Full variable domain (outside the CDR3, taken from reference TRBV30 and TRBJ2-3): SQTIHQWPATLVQPVGSPLSLECTVEGTSNPNLYWYRQAAGRGLQLLFYSVGIGQISSEVPQNLSASRPQDRQFILSSKKLLLSDSGFYLCAWNRGLAGIADTQYFGPGTRLTVL.

V and J are TRBV27 and TRBJ1-4; no reliable D call. Trimming left V 4 bases short and J 8 bases short, with 11 bases between. This CDR3 is 13 amino acids long. The germline V gene has CDR1 MNHEY and CDR2 SMNVEV (reference sequence). CDR3 bases: TGTGCCAGCAGTTCCGTTTTAACAGAAAAACTGTTTTTT. Translated: CASSSVLTEKLFF.

This clone has a handful of counts. The chain has TRBV6-5 and TRBJ1-2; D gene ambiguous. CDR3 length equals 12 residues. V was shortened by 7 bases and J by 0 bases, with 6 bases between the two germline ends. CDR1 is MNHEY and CDR2 is SVGAGI in the germline V gene. The CDR3 region is CASTGSNYGYTF. CDR3 coding DNA: TGTGCCAGCACGGGATCTAACTATGGCTACACCTTC.

The V call is TRBV6-6, the J call TRBJ1-5; D is ambiguous. Trimming stripped 6 bases from V and 4 bases from J, with 19 bases between. This CDR3 comprises 16 residues. The germline CDR1 and CDR2 sequences are MNHNY and SVGAGI (reference sequence). The CDR3 DNA sequence: TGTGCCAGCAGCTTAACGACCGGGAGCCCAAATCAGCCCCAGCATTTT. Translating gives CASSLTTGSPNQPQHF.

This clone was found once. This chain connects TRBV27 to TRBJ2-7, with D maybe TRBD2 (5 bases). V was cut by 3 bases and J by 2 bases, with 11 bases left in between. The CDR3 runs 14 residues. Germline loops: CDR1 MNHEY, CDR2 SMNVEV (reference sequence). CDR3 sequence (DNA): TGTGCCAGCAGTTTTGAGGGTGTTACCTACGAGCAGTACTTC. Translation: CASSFEGVTYEQYF.